The entry below describes one TCR beta chain. What it binds is unknown. The source of the sample is a study of T-cell reconstitution after alpha-beta-depleted transplantation in children. Findings of the study overall: From newly produced T cells came most of the T-cell counts and diversity one year after transplant. Expanded clones from the graft, numbering several hundred, reportedly supplied alpha-beta T cells about two months after transplant.

TCRbeta library construction was performed incorporating unique molecular identifiers. TCRdb used MiXCR to reprocess the PCR reads, holding one entry per CDR3 protein. The sample lists 200,000 to 300,000 distinct CDR3 sequences, approximately 24% occurring once. Germline CDR1 and CDR2: MNHEY and SVGAGI. V was clipped by 1 base and J by 8 bases, with 12 bases between them. The CDR3 runs 13 residues. The chain couples TRBV6-5 to TRBJ2-7; D ambiguous. The sequence came from a female patient aged 2-10 years who had a stem cell transplant for congenital amegakaryocytic thrombocytopenia, so the T cells may come from the graft donor. Specimen: PBMCs, mostly from graft donor cells, collected 360 days after TCRalphabeta/CD19-depleted stem cell transplant. CDR3 protein: CASSYFAGHKQYF. In nucleotides, the CDR3 is TGTGCCAGCAGTTACTTTGCCGGGCACAAGCAGTACTTC.